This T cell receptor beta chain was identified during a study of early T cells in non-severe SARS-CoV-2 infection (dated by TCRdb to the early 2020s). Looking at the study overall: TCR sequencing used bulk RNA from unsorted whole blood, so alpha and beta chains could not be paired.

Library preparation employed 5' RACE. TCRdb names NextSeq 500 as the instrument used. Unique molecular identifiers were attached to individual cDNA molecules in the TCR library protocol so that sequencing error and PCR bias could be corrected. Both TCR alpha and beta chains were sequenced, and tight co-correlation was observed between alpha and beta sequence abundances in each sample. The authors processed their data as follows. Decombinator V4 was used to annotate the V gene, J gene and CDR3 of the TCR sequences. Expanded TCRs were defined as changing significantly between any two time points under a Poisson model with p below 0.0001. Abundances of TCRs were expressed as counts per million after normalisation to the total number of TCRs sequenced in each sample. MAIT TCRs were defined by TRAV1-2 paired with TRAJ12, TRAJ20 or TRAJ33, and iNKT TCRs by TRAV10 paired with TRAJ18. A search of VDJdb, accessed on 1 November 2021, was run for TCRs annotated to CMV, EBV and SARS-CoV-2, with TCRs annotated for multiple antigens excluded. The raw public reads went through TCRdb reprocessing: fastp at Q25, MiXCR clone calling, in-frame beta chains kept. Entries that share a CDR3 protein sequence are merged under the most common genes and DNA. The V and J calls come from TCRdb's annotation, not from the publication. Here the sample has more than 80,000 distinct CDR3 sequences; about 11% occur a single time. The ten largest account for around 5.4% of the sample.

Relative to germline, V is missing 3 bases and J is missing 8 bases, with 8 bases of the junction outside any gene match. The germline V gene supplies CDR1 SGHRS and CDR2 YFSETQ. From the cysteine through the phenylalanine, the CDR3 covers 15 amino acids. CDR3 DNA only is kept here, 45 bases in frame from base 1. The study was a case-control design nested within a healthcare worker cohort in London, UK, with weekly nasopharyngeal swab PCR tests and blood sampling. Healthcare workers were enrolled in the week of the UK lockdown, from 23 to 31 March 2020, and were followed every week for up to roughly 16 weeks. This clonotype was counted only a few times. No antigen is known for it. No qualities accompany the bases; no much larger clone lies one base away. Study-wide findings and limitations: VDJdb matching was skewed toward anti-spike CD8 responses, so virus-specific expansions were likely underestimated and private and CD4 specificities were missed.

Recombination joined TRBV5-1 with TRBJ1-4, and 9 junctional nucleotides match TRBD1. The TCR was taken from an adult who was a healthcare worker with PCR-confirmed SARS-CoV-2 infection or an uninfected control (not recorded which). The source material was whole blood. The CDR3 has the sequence CASSWGTGNGEKLFF. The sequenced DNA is TGCGCCAGCAGCTGGGGGACAGGGAATGGGGAAAAACTGTTTTTT. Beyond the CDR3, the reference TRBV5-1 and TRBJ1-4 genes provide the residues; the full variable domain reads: KAGVTQTPRYLIKTRGQQVTLSCSPISGHRSVSWYQQTPGQGLQFLFEYFSETQRNKGNFPGRFSGRQFSNSRSEMNVSTLELGDSALYLCASSWGTGNGEKLFFGSGTQLSVL.